Following are 10 T cell receptor beta chains from one sample sequenced in a study of blood T cell repertoires in COVID-19. Clones were read by immunoSEQ multiplex PCR, and TCRdb kept only the in-frame ones, dropping some. The sample has about 180,000 clones, about 90% seen once. Sequenced input: PBMCs or T cells enriched from blood (not recorded which). The receptors here all came from a woman between 18 and 29 years old who had recovered from COVID-19.

This clone was seen a single time. The chain joins TRBV4-3 to TRBJ2-1; tentative D call: TRBD2 (6 bases). Per germline, CDR1 LGHNA and CDR2 YSLEER. The CDR3 sequence is 18 residues long. The ends were cut back, 1 base at V and 6 bases at J, with 22 bases in the middle. The DNA of the CDR3 is TGCGCCAGCAGCCAAGGGCTGATGGGGGGAGAAGGGTTCAATGAGCAGTTCTTC. It specifies CASSQGLMGGEGFNEQFF.

This rearrangement joins TRBV6-1 to TRBJ1-2, with 7 bases that match TRBD1. With 0 bases clipped from V and 4 bases from J, the junction kept 2 bases outside the gene matches. This CDR3 has 14 residues. Germline V gene lookup returns CDR1 MNHNS and CDR2 SASEGT. CDR3 in DNA: TGTGCCAGCAGTGAAGCGACAGGGACCTATGGCTACACCTTC. It is translated as CASSEATGTYGYTF.

The chain combines TRBV10-3 with TRBJ1-2; maybe TRBD1 (5 bases). Trimming pared 4 bases from V and 0 bases from J, leaving 21 bases between. Germline loops: CDR1 ENHRY, CDR2 SYGVKD. The CDR3 spans 18 residues. CDR3 residues: CAISALSPSGEANYGYTF. In DNA, the CDR3 is TGTGCCATCAGTGCCCTCTCCCCGTCGGGGGAAGCTAACTATGGCTACACCTTC.

V is TRBV10-2 and J is TRBJ2-1; 9 bases fit TRBD2. Per germline, CDR1 WSHSY and CDR2 SAAADI. V shed 6 bases, J shed 0 bases, and the junction held 12 bases outside the gene matches. The CDR3 is 18 amino acids. The CDR3 loop is CASRSKGRGGRSYNEQFF. CDR3 in DNA: TGCGCCAGCAGGTCAAAAGGGCGGGGGGGCCGCTCCTACAATGAGCAGTTCTTC.

This clone has just one count. The chain combines TRBV19 with TRBJ2-7, with 8 bases that match TRBD1. This CDR3 is built from 14 residues. The J segment lost 2 bases and the V segment lost 5 bases, leaving 5 bases of the junction unmatched. In germline, CDR1 is LNHDA, CDR2 SQIVND (reference sequence). CDR3 in DNA: TGTGCCAGTAGTTTTCAGGGGGCGGCCTACGAGCAGTACTTC. It is translated as CASSFQGAAYEQYF.

This rearrangement joins TRBV6-6 to TRBJ2-5; possible D gene TRBD1, 5 bases. V was trimmed by 5 bases and J by 2 bases, leaving 9 bases between them. CDR3 length equals 13 residues. Germline CDR1 reads MNHNY; CDR2 reads SVGAGI (reference sequence). In nucleotides, the CDR3 is TGTGCCAGCAGTGCACAGGTACAAGAGACCCAGTACTTC. It is translated as CASSAQVQETQYF.

The V call is TRBV27, the J call TRBJ1-2; tentatively, D is TRBD1 (5 bases). V shed 5 bases and J shed 5 bases, with 27 bases lying between them. CDR1 is MNHEY, CDR2 SMNVEV, per germline (reference sequence). The CDR3 is 18 amino acids. This CDR3 is CASSPTGAGMASGYGYTF. The CDR3, as DNA: TGTGCCAGCAGTCCAACCGGGGCAGGTATGGCTAGCGGTTATGGCTACACCTTC.

The chain couples TRBV6-6 to TRBJ1-3, with D perhaps TRBD1 (6 bases). This CDR3 region has 13 residues. Germline values: CDR1 MNHNY, CDR2 SVGAGI (reference sequence). Between the trimmed V and J ends, which lost 9 bases and 0 bases, there was a span of 9 bases. The CDR3 DNA sequence: TGTGCCAGTATACAGGGCTCTGGAAACACCATATATTTT. Translation: CASIQGSGNTIYF.

The chain has TRBV18 and TRBJ2-3, with a weak D call TRBD2 (6 bases). The CDR3 consists of 16 residues. Trimming shortened V by 3 bases and J by 2 bases, and 15 bases separated the two germline ends. CDR1 and CDR2 (germline): KGHSH, LQKENI. As DNA, the CDR3 is TGTGCCAGCTCACCCCCGCGGGGCTCAGACACAGATACGCAGTATTTT. Translation gives CASSPPRGSDTDTQYF.

This sequence joins TRBV3-1 (or the pseudogene TRBV3-2) and TRBJ1-2, with 8 positions matching TRBD1. This CDR3 is 16 amino acids long. CDR1 and CDR2 (germline): LGHDT, YNNKEL (reference sequence). J gave up 4 bases and V 5 bases, and 12 bases lay outside the gene matches. CDR3 amino acids: CASSADPGGAFYGYTF. For the CDR3, the DNA is TGTGCCAGCAGCGCCGATCCAGGGGGCGCCTTCTATGGCTACACCTTC.